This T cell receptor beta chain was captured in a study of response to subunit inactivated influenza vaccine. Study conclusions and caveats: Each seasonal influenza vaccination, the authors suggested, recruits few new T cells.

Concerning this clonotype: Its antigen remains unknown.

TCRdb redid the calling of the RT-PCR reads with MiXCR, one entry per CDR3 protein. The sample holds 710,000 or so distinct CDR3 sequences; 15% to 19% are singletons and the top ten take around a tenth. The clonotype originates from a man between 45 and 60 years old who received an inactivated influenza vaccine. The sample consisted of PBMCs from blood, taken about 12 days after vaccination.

CDR3 nucleotides: TGTGCCATCAGTGCTACGGGGGCTGGAACAGATACGCAGTATTTT. It is translated as CAISATGAGTDTQYF. This chain connects TRBV10-3 to TRBJ2-3, with D perhaps TRBD1 or TRBD2 (6 bases each). V was clipped by 4 bases and J by 3 bases, with 14 bases between them. Germline CDR1 ENHRY, CDR2 SYGVKD. The CDR3 is made up of 15 amino acids.